This record concerns one T cell receptor beta chain sequence. The antigen is not known. This sample was included in a study of cytomegalovirus exposure and HLA in healthy donors. Study-wide findings and caveats: The authors later linked a missense DCLRE1C variant to TCR beta V- and J-gene trimming. TCR beta sequences reportedly predicted the HLA-A and HLA-B alleles of most subjects accurately.

Primers: 60 Vbeta forward and 13 Jbeta reverse. The repertoire was sequenced with immunoSEQ multiplex PCR; TCRdb's copy has only in-frame clones and lacks some. The sample contains 65,000 to 95,000 clones, around 75% of which appear only once. The CDR3 runs to 13 residues. CDR1 and CDR2 from the germline V gene are SGHNT and YYREEE (reference sequence). Trimming removed 2 bases from V and 3 bases from J; junction bases left unmatched: 1. This receptor was taken from a man aged 70 or older in good health and CMV-seronegative. V gene TRBV5-4 combines with J gene TRBJ2-5; 7 bases fit TRBD2. Material for sequencing was PBMCs. The CDR3 sequence is CASSFRGEETQYF. The CDR3 nucleotides read TGTGCCAGCAGCTTCCGGGGGGAAGAGACCCAGTACTTC.